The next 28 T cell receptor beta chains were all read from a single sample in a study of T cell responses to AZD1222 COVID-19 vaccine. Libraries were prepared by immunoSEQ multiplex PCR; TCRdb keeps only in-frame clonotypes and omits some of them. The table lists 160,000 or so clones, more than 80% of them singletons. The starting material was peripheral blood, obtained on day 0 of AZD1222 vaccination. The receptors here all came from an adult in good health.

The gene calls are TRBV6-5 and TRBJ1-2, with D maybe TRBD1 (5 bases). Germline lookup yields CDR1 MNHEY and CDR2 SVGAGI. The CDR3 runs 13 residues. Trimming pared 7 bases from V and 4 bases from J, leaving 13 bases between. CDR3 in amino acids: CASTPQGSYGYTF. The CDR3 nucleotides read TGTGCCAGCACACCCCAGGGTAGCTATGGCTACACCTTC.

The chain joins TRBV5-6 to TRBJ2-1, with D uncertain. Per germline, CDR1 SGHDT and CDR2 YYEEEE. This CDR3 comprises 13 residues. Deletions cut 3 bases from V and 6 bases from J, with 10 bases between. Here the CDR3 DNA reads TGTGCCAGCAGCTCCAATAGAGCCAATGAGCAGTTCTTC. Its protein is CASSSNRANEQFF.

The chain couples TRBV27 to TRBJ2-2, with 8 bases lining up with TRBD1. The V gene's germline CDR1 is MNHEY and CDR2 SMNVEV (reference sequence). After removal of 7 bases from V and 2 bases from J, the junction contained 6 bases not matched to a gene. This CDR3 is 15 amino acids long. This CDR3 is CASTVDRANTGELFF. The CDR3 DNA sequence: TGTGCCAGCACCGTGGACAGGGCTAACACCGGGGAGCTGTTTTTT.

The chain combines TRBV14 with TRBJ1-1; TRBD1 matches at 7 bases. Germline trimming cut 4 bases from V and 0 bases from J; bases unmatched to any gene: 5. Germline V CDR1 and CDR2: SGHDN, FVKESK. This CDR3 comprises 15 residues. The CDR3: CASSPSGTVNTEAFF. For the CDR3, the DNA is TGTGCCAGCAGCCCCAGTGGGACAGTGAACACTGAAGCTTTCTTT.

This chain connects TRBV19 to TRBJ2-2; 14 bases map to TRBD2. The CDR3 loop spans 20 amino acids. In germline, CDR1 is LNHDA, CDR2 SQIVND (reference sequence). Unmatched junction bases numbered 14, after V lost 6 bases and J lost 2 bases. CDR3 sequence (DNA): TGTGCCAGTAGAAATCCTACTCCGGGACTAGCGGGAGAAAACACCGGGGAGCTGTTTTTT. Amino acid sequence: CASRNPTPGLAGENTGELFF.

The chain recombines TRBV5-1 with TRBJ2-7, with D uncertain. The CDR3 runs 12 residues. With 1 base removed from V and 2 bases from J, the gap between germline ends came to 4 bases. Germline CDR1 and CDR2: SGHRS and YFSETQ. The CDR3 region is CASSLTAYEQYF. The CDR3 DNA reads TGCGCCAGCAGCTTGACCGCCTACGAGCAGTACTTC.

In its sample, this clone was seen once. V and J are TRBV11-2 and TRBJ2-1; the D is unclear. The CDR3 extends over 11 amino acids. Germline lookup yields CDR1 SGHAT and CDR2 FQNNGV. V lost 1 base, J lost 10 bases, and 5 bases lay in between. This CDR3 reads CASSLGREQFF. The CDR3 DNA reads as TGTGCCAGCAGCTTAGGTCGGGAGCAGTTCTTC.

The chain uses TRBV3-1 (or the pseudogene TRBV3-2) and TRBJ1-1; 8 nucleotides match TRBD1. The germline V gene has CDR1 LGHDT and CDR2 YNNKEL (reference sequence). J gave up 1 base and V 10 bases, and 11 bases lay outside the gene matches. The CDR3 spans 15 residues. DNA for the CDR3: TGTGCCACCGGGACAGGTCTTGTAGAGAACACTGAAGCTTTCTTT. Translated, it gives CATGTGLVENTEAFF.

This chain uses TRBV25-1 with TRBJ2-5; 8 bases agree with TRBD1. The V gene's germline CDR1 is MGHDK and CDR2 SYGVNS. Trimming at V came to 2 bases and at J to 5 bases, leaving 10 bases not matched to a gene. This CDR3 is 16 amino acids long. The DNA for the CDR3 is TGTGCCAGCAGTGAAACGGGACAGGCGCCCAGGGAGACCCAGTACTTC. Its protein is CASSETGQAPRETQYF.

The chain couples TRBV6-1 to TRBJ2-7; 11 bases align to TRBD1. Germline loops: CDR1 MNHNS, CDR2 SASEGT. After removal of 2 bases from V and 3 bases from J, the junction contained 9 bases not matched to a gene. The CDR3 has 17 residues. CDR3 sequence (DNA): TGTGCCAGCAGTGAAATTAGTACGGGACAGGGGGGCTACGAGCAGTACTTC. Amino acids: CASSEISTGQGGYEQYF.

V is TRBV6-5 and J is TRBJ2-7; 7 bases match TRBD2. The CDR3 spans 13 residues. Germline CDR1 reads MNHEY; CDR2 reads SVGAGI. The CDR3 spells CVTSSGIPYEQYF. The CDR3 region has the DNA TGTGTAACCTCTAGCGGAATACCCTACGAGCAGTACTTC.

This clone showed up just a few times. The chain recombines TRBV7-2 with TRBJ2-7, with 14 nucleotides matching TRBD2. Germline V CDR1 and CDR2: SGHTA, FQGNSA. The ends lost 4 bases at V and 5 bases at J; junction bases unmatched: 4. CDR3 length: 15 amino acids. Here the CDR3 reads CASSSGLAGVDEQYF. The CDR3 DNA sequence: TGTGCCAGCAGCTCGGGACTAGCGGGAGTCGACGAGCAGTACTTC.

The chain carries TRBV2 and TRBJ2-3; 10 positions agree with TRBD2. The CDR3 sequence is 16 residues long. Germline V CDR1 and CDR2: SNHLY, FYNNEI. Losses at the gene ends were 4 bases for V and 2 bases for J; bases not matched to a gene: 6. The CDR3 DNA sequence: TGTGCCAGCAGTGTGACAGCGGGAGGGATCACAGATACGCAGTATTTT. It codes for CASSVTAGGITDTQYF.

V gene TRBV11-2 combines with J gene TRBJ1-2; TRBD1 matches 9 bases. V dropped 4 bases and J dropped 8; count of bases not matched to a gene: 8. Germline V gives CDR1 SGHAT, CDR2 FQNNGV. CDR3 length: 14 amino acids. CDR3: CASSSTGTGFGYTF. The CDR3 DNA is TGTGCCAGCAGCTCTACCGGGACAGGGTTCGGCTACACCTTC.

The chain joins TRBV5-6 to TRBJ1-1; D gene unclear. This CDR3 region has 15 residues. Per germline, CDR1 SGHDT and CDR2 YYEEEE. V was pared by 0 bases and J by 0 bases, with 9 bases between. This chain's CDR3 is CASSLAGGMNTEAFF. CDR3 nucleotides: TGTGCCAGCAGCTTGGCGGGAGGGATGAACACTGAAGCTTTCTTT.

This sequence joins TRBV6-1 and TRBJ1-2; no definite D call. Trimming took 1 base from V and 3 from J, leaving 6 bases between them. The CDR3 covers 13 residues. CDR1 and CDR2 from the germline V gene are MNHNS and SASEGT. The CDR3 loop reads CASSEGRDYGYTF. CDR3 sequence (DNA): TGTGCCAGCAGTGAAGGGCGCGACTATGGCTACACCTTC.

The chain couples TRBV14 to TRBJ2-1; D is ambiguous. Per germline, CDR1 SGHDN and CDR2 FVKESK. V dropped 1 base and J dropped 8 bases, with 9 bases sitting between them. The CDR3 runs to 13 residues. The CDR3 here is CASSQVNVYEQFF. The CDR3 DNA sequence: TGTGCCAGCAGCCAAGTGAACGTGTATGAGCAGTTCTTC.

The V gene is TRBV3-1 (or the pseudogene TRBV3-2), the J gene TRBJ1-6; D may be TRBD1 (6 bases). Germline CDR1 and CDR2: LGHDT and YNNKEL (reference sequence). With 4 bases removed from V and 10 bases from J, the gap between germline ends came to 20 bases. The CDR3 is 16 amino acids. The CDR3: CASSLTPAQGNSPLHF. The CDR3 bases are TGTGCCAGCAGCCTAACTCCCGCACAGGGTAACTCACCCCTCCACTTT.

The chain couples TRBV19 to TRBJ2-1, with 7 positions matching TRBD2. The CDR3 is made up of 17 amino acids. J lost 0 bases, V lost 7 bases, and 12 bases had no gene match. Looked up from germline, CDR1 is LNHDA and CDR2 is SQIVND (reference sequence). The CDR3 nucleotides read TGTGCCAGTAAACTGCACGGGCTAGCGGACTCCTACAATGAGCAGTTCTTC. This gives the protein CASKLHGLADSYNEQFF.

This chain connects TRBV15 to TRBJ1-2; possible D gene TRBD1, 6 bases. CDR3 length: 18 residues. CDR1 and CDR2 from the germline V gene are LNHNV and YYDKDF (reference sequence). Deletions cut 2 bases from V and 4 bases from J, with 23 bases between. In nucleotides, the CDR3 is TGTGCCACCAGCAGAATACCAATTGGCACACAGGGACTCTATGGCTACACCTTC. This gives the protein CATSRIPIGTQGLYGYTF.

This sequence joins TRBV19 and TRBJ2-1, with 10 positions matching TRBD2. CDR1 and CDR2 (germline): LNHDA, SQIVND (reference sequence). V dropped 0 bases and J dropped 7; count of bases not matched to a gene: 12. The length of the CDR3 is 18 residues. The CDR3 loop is CASSIEPSGRGFRNEQFF. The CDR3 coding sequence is TGTGCCAGTAGTATAGAACCCAGCGGGAGGGGATTTAGGAATGAGCAGTTCTTC. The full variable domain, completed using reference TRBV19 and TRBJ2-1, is DGGITQSPKYLFRKEGQNVTLSCEQNLNHDAMYWYRQDPGQGLRLIYYSQIVNDFQKGDIAEGYSVSREKKESFPLTVTSAQKNPTAFYLCASSIEPSGRGFRNEQFFGPGTRLTVL.

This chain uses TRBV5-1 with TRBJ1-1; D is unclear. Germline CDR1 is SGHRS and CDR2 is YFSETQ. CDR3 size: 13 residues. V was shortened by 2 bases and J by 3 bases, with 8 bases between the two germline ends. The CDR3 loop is CASSFSIYTEAFF. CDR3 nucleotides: TGCGCCAGCAGCTTCTCGATTTACACTGAAGCTTTCTTT.

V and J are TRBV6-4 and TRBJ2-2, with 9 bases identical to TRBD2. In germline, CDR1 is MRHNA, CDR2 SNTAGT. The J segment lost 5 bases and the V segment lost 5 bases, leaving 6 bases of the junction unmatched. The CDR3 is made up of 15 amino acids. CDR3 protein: CASSSGLAGTGELFF. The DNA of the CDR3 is TGTGCCAGCAGTAGCGGGCTAGCGGGGACCGGGGAGCTGTTTTTT.

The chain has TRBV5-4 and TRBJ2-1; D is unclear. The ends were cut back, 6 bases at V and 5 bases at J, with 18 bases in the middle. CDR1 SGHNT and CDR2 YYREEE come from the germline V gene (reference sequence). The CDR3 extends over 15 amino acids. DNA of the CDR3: TGTGCCAGCACCGTCCCTCGGAGTGGGCACAATGAGCAGTTCTTC. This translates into CASTVPRSGHNEQFF.

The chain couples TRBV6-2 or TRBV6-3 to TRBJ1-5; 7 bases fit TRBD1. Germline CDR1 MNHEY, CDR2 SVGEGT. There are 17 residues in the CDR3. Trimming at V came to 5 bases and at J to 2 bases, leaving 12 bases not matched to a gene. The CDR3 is CASSRDRVGVRNQPQHF. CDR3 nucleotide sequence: TGTGCCAGCAGTAGAGACAGGGTAGGGGTGCGCAATCAGCCCCAGCATTTT.

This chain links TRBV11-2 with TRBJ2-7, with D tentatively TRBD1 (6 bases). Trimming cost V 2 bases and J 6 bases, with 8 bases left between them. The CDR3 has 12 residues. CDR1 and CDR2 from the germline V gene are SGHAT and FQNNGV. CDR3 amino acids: CASSLTGFEQYF. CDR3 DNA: TGTGCCAGCAGCTTAACAGGGTTCGAGCAGTACTTC.

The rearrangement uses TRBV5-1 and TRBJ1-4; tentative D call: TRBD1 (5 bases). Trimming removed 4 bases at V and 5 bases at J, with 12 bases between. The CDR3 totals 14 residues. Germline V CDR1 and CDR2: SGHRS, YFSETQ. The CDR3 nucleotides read TGCGCCAGCAGCAATGAGCGGGGGAATGAAAAACTGTTTTTT. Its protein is CASSNERGNEKLFF.

CDR3 DNA sequence: TGTGCCAGCAGTTACCCCACACAGGGGGGGACTGAAGCTTTCTTT. It specifies CASSYPTQGGTEAFF. The chain joins TRBV6-5 to TRBJ1-1, with TRBD1 matching over 8 bases. The germline CDR1 and CDR2 sequences are MNHEY and SVGAGI. With 2 bases clipped from V and 5 bases from J, the junction kept 7 bases outside the gene matches. The CDR3 is 15 residues long.